A selection of T cell receptor beta chains follows, all from one sample in a study of blood T cell repertoires in COVID-19. Generated by immunoSEQ multiplex PCR, the TCRdb table keeps only in-frame clones and is missing some. Counted here are about 160,000 clones, roughly nine tenths occurring once; the ten biggest clones make up under 4.5%. The sample taken for sequencing was peripheral blood. These receptors came from a woman aged 70-85 years with acute or convalescent COVID-19. Each CDR3 is given with its conserved first and last residue. Each record gives: J gene, V gene, D gene, clone size, CDR3 length, CDR3 DNA, CDR3 protein. D genes are given only for firm matches. Size is stated for part of the rows, as once, few or many counts, or as a class when the clone is expanded.

J gene: TRBJ1-2; V gene: TRBV24-1; D gene: TRBD1; clone size: NA; CDR3 length: 16; CDR3 DNA: TGTGCCACCAGTGACCCGGGCGTAGACAGGGGATATGGCTACACCTTC; CDR3 protein: CATSDPGVDRGYGYTF
J gene: TRBJ1-3; V gene: TRBV5-6; D gene: NA; clone size: NA; CDR3 length: 15; CDR3 DNA: TGTGCCAGCAGCTGGGGGGACCACTCTGGAAACACCATATATTTT; CDR3 protein: CASSWGDHSGNTIYF
J gene: TRBJ2-1; V gene: TRBV20-1; D gene: TRBD2; clone size: NA; CDR3 length: 12; CDR3 DNA: TGCAGTGCTAGTTCTAGCGGGGGGGCCGGGTTCTTC; CDR3 protein: CSASSSGGAGFF
J gene: TRBJ2-5; V gene: TRBV30; D gene: NA; clone size: few; CDR3 length: 13; CDR3 DNA: TGTGCCTGGAGTGTCCAGGGCACAGAGACCCAGTACTTC; CDR3 protein: CAWSVQGTETQYF
J gene: TRBJ2-3; V gene: TRBV5-1; D gene: TRBD2; clone size: NA; CDR3 length: 16; CDR3 DNA: TGCGCCAGCAGCTTGGGGGCGACTAGCTACACAGATACGCAGTATTTT; CDR3 protein: CASSLGATSYTDTQYF
J gene: TRBJ2-3; V gene: TRBV5-8; D gene: NA; clone size: NA; CDR3 length: 14; CDR3 DNA: TGTGCCAGCAGACTCCCCGGGTACCCAGATACGCAGTATTTT; CDR3 protein: CASRLPGYPDTQYF
J gene: TRBJ1-1; V gene: TRBV21-1; D gene: NA; clone size: few; CDR3 length: 17; CDR3 DNA: TGTGCCAGCAGCAAAGTAGTATACGTAGAAAAGAACACTGAAGCTTTCTTT; CDR3 protein: CASSKVVYVEKNTEAFF
J gene: TRBJ2-3; V gene: TRBV12-5; D gene: TRBD1; clone size: NA; CDR3 length: 15; CDR3 DNA: TGTGCTAGTGGCCCCGGACAGGGGGATGGAGATACGCAGTATTTT; CDR3 protein: CASGPGQGDGDTQYF
J gene: TRBJ2-5; V gene: TRBV18; D gene: NA; clone size: NA; CDR3 length: 14; CDR3 DNA: TGTGCCAGCTCACCACTTCCAGGGTTGGAGACCCAGTACTTC; CDR3 protein: CASSPLPGLETQYF
J gene: TRBJ2-7; V gene: TRBV5-6; D gene: NA; clone size: NA; CDR3 length: 13; CDR3 DNA: TGTGCCAGCAGCTTAGATACGGGAAACGTGAAGTACTTC; CDR3 protein: CASSLDTGNVKYF
J gene: TRBJ1-6; V gene: TRBV28; D gene: TRBD1; clone size: NA; CDR3 length: 15; CDR3 DNA: TGTGCCAGCAGCCTCACACAGGGGTACAATTCACCCCTCCACTTT; CDR3 protein: CASSLTQGYNSPLHF
J gene: TRBJ2-1; V gene: TRBV19; D gene: TRBD2; clone size: NA; CDR3 length: 16; CDR3 DNA: TGTGCCAGCACCCGCCAAGCGGGGGGGCCGTACAATGAGCAGTTCTTC; CDR3 protein: CASTRQAGGPYNEQFF
J gene: TRBJ1-2; V gene: TRBV6-5; D gene: NA; clone size: NA; CDR3 length: 14; CDR3 DNA: TGTGCCAGCAGTTCGAAGCGGCCCCGGGTCGACTACACCTTC; CDR3 protein: CASSSKRPRVDYTF
J gene: TRBJ2-5; V gene: TRBV7-9; D gene: TRBD2; clone size: NA; CDR3 length: 17; CDR3 DNA: TGTGCCAGCAGCTTTGGCGCTAGCGGGATTGAGAAAGAGACCCAGTACTTC; CDR3 protein: CASSFGASGIEKETQYF
J gene: TRBJ1-2; V gene: TRBV28; D gene: NA; clone size: NA; CDR3 length: 15; CDR3 DNA: TGTGCCAGCATCCGCGGGGCCGGGCAGAACTATGGCTACACCTTC; CDR3 protein: CASIRGAGQNYGYTF
J gene: TRBJ1-5; V gene: TRBV28; D gene: TRBD1; clone size: NA; CDR3 length: 15; CDR3 DNA: TGTGCCAGCAGCTTAACCAGGGGGCTGAGTCAGCCCCAGCATTTT; CDR3 protein: CASSLTRGLSQPQHF
J gene: TRBJ1-3; V gene: TRBV19; D gene: NA; clone size: NA; CDR3 length: 16; CDR3 DNA: TGTGCCAGTCAGAGGTTCACAGGCCTCTCTGGAAACACCATATATTTT; CDR3 protein: CASQRFTGLSGNTIYF
J gene: TRBJ2-7; V gene: TRBV3-1/TRBV3-2; D gene: NA; clone size: NA; CDR3 length: 15; CDR3 DNA: TGTGCCAGCAGCCAAGTACCCCTAGCTCCCTACGAGCAGTACTTC; CDR3 protein: CASSQVPLAPYEQYF